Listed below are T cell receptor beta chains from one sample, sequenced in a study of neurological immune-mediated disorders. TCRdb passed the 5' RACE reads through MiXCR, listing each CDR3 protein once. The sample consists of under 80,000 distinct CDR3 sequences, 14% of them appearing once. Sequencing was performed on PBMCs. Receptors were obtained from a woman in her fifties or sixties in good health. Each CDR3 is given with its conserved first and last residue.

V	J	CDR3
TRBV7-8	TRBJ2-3	CASSSRRATDTQYF
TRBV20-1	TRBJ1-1	CSARDPGRGSTEAFF
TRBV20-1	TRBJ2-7	CSARGTGVYEQYF
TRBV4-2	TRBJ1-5	CASSQDRRQYSNQPQHF
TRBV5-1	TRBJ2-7	CAISLVSGRNYEQYF
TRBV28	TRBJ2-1	CASNRDYYNEQFF
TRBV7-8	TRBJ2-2	CASSLARGGWTGELFF
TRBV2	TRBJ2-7	CASSESLFSYEQYF
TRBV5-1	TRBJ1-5	CASSLMGAVHQPQHF
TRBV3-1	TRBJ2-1	CASSQDGIAGAGNEQFF
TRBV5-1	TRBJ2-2	CASKVGVVNTGELFF
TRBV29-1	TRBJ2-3	CSVNRGGAGAIDTQYF
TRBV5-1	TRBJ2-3	CATKRLGSTDTQYF
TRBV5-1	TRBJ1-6	CASSWTGEGNSPLHF
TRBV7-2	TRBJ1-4	CASSPWDRALATNEKLFF
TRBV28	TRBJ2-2	CASSTFRQADNTGELFF
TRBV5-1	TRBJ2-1	CTSSLGGGGYNEQFF
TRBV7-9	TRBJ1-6	CASSLGDRVNSPLHF
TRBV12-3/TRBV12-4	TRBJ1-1	CASSLAGLKTEAFF
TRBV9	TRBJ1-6	CASSVRGNNSPLHF
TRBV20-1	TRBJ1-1	CSARPGRGSMNTEAFF
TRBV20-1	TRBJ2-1	CSSGTPPNEQFF
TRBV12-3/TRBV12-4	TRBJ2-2	CASSPRTGGNTGELFF
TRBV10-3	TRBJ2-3	CAISEGGLAGTDTQYF
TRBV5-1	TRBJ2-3	CASSKPGLAGGEDTQYF
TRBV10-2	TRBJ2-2	CASSEPGTGYGELFF
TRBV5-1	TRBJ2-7	CASSLDSFWQYF
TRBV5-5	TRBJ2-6	CASSPTLYGANVLTF
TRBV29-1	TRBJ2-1	CSLRTSGFSYNEQFF
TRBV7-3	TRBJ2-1	CASSSPRAGSTNEQFF
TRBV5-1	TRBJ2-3	CASSPASSTDTQYF
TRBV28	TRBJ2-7	CASSLQDIEQYF
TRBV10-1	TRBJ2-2	CASSEVGLAGGSTGELFF
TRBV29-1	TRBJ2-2	CSVGQLLNTGELFF
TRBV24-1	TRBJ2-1	CATSGQSSSHAGIVGEQFF
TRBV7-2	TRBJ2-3	CANSPSGRTDTQYF
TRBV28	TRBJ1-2	CASSSPRTVNYGYTF
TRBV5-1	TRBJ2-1	CASSFRTSYNEQFF
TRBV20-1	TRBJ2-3	CSRRGPFFDTQYF
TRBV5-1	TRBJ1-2	CASSLDSSGWYGYTF
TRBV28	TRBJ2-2	CASSPPMWEAGELFF
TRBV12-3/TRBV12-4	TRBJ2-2	CASSHPNRLTGELFF
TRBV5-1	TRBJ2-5	CASSSKAGGYQETQYF
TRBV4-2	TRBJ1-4	CASSQTLTTGSDEKLFF
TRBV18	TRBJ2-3	CVSSSGTPGTDTQYF
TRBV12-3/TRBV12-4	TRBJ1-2	CASEGQGELSYTF
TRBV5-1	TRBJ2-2	CASSQLTGDTGELFF
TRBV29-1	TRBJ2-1	CSARGQELGEQFF
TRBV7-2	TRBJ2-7	CASSLSTSLSGEQYF
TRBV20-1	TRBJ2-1	CSARAPQVNEQFF
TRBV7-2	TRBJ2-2	CASSRLGHTGELFF
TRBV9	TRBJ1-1	CASSAPPGRNTEAFF
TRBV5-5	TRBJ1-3	CASSLTGSTGNTIYF
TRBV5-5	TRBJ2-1	CASSLEGLGYNEQFF
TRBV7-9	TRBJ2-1	CASSSPTSGSYNEQFF
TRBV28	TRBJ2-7	CASSLWDRGLRSYEQYF
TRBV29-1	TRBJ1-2	CSATQGNFNYGYTF
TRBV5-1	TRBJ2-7	CASSLAVQGVGEQYF
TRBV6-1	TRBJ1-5	CASGLEYSNQPQHF